The rows below give T cell receptor beta chains drawn from one sample of a study of human T cells and chemical hapten exposure. MiXCR was run by TCRdb on the RACE reads, yielding one entry per CDR3 protein. The table lists 80,000 to 100,000 distinct CDR3 sequences, approximately 9.3% of them singletons, with approximately 1.9% in the top ten. The source was whole blood, collected in connection with sensitization to the hapten diphenylcyclopropenone (DPC). The receptors here all came from a woman in her thirties or forties with alopecia areata. Some clones in this sample may be carry-over from other donors' samples. Both conserved end residues are part of each CDR3. The D gene is left open where the match is weak. Clone size is shown for a subset of rows, as once, few, many or a class of expanded clone.

clone size,D gene,J gene,V gene,CDR3 DNA,CDR3 protein
few,-,TRBJ1-5,TRBV15,TGTGCCACCAGCGGCCTCCTAACTCTTACTAGCAATCAGCCCCAGCATTTT,CATSGLLTLTSNQPQHF
many,-,TRBJ2-5,TRBV11-2,TGTGCCAGCAGCGTACAGTCTCAAGAGACCCAGTACTTC,CASSVQSQETQYF
many,-,TRBJ1-1,TRBV30,TGTGCCTGGAGTGGTCTTGGGAACACTGAAGCTTTCTTT,CAWSGLGNTEAFF
-,-,TRBJ1-1,TRBV9,TGTGCCAGCAACCGGGTCATGAACACTGAAGCTTTCTTT,CASNRVMNTEAFF
many,-,TRBJ2-7,TRBV28,TGTGCCAGCAGTTTAGAACGGGGCGAGCAGTACTTC,CASSLERGEQYF
few,-,TRBJ2-7,TRBV10-3,TGTGCCATCAGTGAGTCGGGGGGTTCCTCCTACGAGCAGTACTTC,CAISESGGSSYEQYF
many,-,TRBJ2-3,TRBV7-2,TGTGCCAGCAGCCGAACAGGAAGCGGAACAGATACGCAGTATTTT,CASSRTGSGTDTQYF
many,TRBD2,TRBJ2-2,TRBV6-6,TGTGCCAGCAGTTACCCTAGCGGGAGGGCCGCCGGGGAGCTGTTTTTT,CASSYPSGRAAGELFF
-,-,TRBJ1-5,TRBV19,TGTGCCAGTAGTTCGACAGGTCTGCCCCAGCATTTT,CASSSTGLPQHF
many,-,TRBJ1-2,TRBV7-9,TGTGCCAGCGGTCGGGCAGGCTCCTCCTATGGCTACACCTTC,CASGRAGSSYGYTF
-,TRBD2,TRBJ2-1,TRBV12-3/TRBV12-4,TGTGCCAGCAGTTTAGTCCCGACTAGCGGGAGGGCCGCTGAGCAGTTCTTC,CASSLVPTSGRAAEQFF
few,TRBD2,TRBJ2-1,TRBV27,TGTGCCAGCAGTCCCTGGACTAGCGGGAAATACAATGAGCAGTTCTTC,CASSPWTSGKYNEQFF
many,TRBD1,TRBJ2-7,TRBV29-1,TGCAGCGTTGAACCCTTGACAGGGAAGGGCGAGCAGTACTTC,CSVEPLTGKGEQYF
-,-,TRBJ2-7,TRBV5-1,TGCGCCAGCAGCTCGGGACCTACCCTCCTAAAGTTAAGGGACGAGCAGTACTTC,CASSSGPTLLKLRDEQYF
-,TRBD2,TRBJ2-1,TRBV30,TGTGCCTGGAGTGTTGGCGCGGGAGGGATCGATGAGCAGTTCTTC,CAWSVGAGGIDEQFF
few,-,TRBJ2-3,TRBV29-1,TGCAGCGTCCGCCCCAGGGAAATCACAGATACGCAGTATTTT,CSVRPREITDTQYF
many,-,TRBJ2-3,TRBV20-1,TGCAGTGCATGGAAGTCGGGGGTCCTGGATACGCAGTATTTT,CSAWKSGVLDTQYF
many,TRBD2,TRBJ2-1,TRBV7-9,TGTGCCAGCAGCCTACCTAGCGGAAGCCCGGGTGAGCAGTTCTTC,CASSLPSGSPGEQFF
few,-,TRBJ1-2,TRBV4-3,TGCGCCAGCAGCCAAGAGCAGGGACGGTATGGCTACACCTTC,CASSQEQGRYGYTF
-,TRBD2,TRBJ2-2,TRBV10-3,TGTGCCATACCTGGGCGAGCGGGAGAAGCCGGGGAGCTGTTTTTT,CAIPGRAGEAGELFF
few,TRBD1,TRBJ2-1,TRBV12-3/TRBV12-4,TGTGCCAGCGGGGGACAGGGGTACAATGAGCAGTTCTTC,CASGGQGYNEQFF
-,-,TRBJ2-2,TRBV12-3/TRBV12-4,TGTGCCAGCAGTTTACGGGGGTTCACCGGGGAGCTGTTTTTT,CASSLRGFTGELFF
few,TRBD2,TRBJ2-5,TRBV11-2,TGTGCCAGCAGCTTGCGGGAGTGGGCAGAGACCCAGTACTTC,CASSLREWAETQYF
few,TRBD2,TRBJ2-5,TRBV7-8,TGTGCCAGCAGCCCCGCACTTAGCGGGATATTAGAGACCCAGTACTTC,CASSPALSGILETQYF
few,-,TRBJ2-7,TRBV5-1,TGCGCCAGCAGCTCGGACTACCCCGGGGAGCAGTACTTC,CASSSDYPGEQYF
many,TRBD1,TRBJ1-1,TRBV6-2/TRBV6-3,TGTGCCAGCAGGGCTTTCGGGACAGCTTTTCCTGAAGCTTTCTTT,CASRAFGTAFPEAFF
-,TRBD1,TRBJ2-3,TRBV19,TGTGCCAGTAGGCCGGGACAGGTCACAGATACGCAGTATTTT,CASRPGQVTDTQYF
many,TRBD2,TRBJ2-7,TRBV20-1,TGCAGTGCTACAAGACCGGGACTAGCGGGCCACGAGCAGTACTTC,CSATRPGLAGHEQYF